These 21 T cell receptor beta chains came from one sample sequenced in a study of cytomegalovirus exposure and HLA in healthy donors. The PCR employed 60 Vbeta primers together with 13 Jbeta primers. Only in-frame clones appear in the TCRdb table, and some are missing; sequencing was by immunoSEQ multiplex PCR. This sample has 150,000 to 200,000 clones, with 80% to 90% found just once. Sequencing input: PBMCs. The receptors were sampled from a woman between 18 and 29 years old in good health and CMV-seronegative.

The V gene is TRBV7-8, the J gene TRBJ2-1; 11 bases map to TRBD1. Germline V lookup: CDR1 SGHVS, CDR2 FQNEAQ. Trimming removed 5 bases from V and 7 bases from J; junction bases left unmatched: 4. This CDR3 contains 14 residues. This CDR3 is CASSHGTGGNEQFF. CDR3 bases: TGTGCCAGCAGCCATGGGACAGGGGGTAATGAGCAGTTCTTC.

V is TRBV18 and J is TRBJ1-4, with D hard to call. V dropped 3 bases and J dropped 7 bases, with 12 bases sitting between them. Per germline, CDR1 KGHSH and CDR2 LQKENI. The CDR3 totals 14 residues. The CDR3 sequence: CASSPGNSGEKLFF. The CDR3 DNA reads TGTGCCAGCTCACCCGGGAATAGCGGTGAAAAACTGTTTTTT.

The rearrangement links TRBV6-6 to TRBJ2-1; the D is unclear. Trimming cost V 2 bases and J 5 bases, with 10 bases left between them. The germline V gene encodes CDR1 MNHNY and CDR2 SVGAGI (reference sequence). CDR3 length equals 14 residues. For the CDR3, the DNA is TGTGCCAGCAGTTACGCCCGAGTGAACAATGAGCAGTTCTTC. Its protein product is CASSYARVNNEQFF.

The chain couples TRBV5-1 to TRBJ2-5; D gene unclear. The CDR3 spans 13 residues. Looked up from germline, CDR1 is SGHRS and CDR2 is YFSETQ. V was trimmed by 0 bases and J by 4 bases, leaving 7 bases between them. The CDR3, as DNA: TGCGCCAGCAGCTTGGGACATCGAGAGACCCAGTACTTC. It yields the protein CASSLGHRETQYF.

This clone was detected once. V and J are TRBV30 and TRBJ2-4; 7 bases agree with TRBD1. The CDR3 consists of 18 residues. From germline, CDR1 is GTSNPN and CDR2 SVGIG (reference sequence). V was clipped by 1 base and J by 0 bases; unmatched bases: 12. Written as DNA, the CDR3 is TGTGCCTGGAGTGGGGGTCTGGACAGGACGGTAGCCAAAAACATTCAGTACTTC. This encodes CAWSGGLDRTVAKNIQYF.

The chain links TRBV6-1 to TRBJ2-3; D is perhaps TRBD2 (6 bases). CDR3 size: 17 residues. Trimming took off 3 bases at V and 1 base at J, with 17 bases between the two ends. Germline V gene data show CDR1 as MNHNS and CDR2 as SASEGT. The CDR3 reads CASSEAISGGGTDTQYF. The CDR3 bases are TGTGCCAGCAGTGAGGCGATTAGTGGCGGGGGCACAGATACGCAGTATTTT.

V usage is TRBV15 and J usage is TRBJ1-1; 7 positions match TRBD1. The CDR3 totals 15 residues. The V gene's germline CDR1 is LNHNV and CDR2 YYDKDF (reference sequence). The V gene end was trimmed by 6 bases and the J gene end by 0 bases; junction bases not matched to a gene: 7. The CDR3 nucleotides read TGTGCCACCAGGGACAGGCGAGAAATGAACACTGAAGCTTTCTTT. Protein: CATRDRREMNTEAFF.

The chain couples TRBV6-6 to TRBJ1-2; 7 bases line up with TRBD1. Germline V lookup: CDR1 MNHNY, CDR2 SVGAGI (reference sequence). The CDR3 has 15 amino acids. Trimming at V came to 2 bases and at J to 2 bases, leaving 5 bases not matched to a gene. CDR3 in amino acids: CASSYLDRSNYGYTF. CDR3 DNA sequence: TGTGCCAGCAGTTACCTGGACAGGAGCAACTATGGCTACACCTTC.

The CDR3 nucleotides read TGTGCCAGCAGCTCACAGGGGGCCCTCTACAATGAGCAGTTCTTC. Translation gives CASSSQGALYNEQFF. The rearrangement uses TRBV11-1 and TRBJ2-1; 9 bases are a match to TRBD1. CDR1 and CDR2 from the germline V gene are SGHAT and FQDESV (reference sequence). This CDR3 is built from 15 residues. With 4 bases clipped from V and 3 bases from J, the junction kept 4 bases outside the gene matches.

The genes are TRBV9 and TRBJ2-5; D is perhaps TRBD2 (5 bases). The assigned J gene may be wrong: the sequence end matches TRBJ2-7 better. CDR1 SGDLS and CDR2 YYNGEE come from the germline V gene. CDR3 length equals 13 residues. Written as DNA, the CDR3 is TGTGCCAGCAGCCCTCTCGCGGGCTACGAGCAGTACTTC. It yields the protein CASSPLAGYEQYF.

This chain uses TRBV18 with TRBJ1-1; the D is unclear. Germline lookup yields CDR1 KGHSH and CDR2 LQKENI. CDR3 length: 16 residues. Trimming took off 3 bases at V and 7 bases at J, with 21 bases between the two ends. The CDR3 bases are TGTGCCAGCTCACCCACACCACCGTTTCCCGCCTTTGAAGCTTTCTTT. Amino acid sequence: CASSPTPPFPAFEAFF.

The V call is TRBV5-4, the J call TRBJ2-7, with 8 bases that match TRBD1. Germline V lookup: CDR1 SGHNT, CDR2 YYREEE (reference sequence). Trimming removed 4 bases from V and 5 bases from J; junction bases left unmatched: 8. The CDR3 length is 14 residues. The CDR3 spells CASSTRTGIDEQYF. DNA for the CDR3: TGTGCCAGCAGCACTCGGACAGGGATCGACGAGCAGTACTTC.

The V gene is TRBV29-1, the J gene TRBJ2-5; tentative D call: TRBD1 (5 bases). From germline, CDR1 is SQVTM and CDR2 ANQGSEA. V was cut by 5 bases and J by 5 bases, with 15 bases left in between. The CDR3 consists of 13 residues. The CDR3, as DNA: TGCAGCGTTAGGGGCCAATTACAGGAGACCCAGTACTTC. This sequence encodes CSVRGQLQETQYF.

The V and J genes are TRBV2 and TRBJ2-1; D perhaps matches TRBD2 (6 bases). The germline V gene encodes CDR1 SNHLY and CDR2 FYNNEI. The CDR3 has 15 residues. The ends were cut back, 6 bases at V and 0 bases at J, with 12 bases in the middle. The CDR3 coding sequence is TGTGCCAGCAGGGGGGACGGGAGCTCCTACAATGAGCAGTTCTTC. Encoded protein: CASRGDGSSYNEQFF.

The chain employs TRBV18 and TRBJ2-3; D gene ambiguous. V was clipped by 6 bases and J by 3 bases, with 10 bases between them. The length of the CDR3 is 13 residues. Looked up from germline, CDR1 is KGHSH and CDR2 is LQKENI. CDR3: CASSPIETDTQYF. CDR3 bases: TGTGCCAGCTCTCCAATTGAGACAGATACGCAGTATTTT.

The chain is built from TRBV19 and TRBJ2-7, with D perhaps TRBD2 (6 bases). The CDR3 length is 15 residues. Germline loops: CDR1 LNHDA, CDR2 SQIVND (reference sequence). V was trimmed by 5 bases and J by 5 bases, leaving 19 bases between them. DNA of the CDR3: TGTGCCAGTAGTCCGGCCGGGACTGCCGGCAACGAGCAGTACTTC. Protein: CASSPAGTAGNEQYF. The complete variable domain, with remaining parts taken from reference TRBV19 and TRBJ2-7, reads DGGITQSPKYLFRKEGQNVTLSCEQNLNHDAMYWYRQDPGQGLRLIYYSQIVNDFQKGDIAEGYSVSREKKESFPLTVTSAQKNPTAFYLCASSPAGTAGNEQYFGPGTRLTVT.

DNA for the CDR3: TGTGCCAGCAGCCCACAACAATCAACAGGGTTCGGTGAAAAACTGTTTTTT. Residues: CASSPQQSTGFGEKLFF. The rearrangement joins TRBV7-9 to TRBJ1-4; perhaps TRBD1 as D (6 bases). CDR1 is SEHNR and CDR2 is FQNEAQ in the germline V gene (reference sequence). The CDR3 is made up of 17 amino acids. The V gene lost 5 bases and the J gene lost 7 bases, with 23 bases spanning the gap.

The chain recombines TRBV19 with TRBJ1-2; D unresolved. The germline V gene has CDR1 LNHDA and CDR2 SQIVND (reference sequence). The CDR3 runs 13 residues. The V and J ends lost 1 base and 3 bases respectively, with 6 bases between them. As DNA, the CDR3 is TGTGCCAGTAGTATAGTTCGGTACTATGGCTACACCTTC. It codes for CASSIVRYYGYTF. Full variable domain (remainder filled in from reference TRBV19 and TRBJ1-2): DGGITQSPKYLFRKEGQNVTLSCEQNLNHDAMYWYRQDPGQGLRLIYYSQIVNDFQKGDIAEGYSVSREKKESFPLTVTSAQKNPTAFYLCASSIVRYYGYTFGSGTRLTVV.

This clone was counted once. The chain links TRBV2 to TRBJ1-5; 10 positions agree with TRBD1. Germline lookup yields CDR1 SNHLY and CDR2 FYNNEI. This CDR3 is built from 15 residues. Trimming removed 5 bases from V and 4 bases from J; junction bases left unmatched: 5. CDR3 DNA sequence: TGTGCCAGCAGTAAAGGGGACAGGGGTAATCAGCCCCAGCATTTT. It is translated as CASSKGDRGNQPQHF.

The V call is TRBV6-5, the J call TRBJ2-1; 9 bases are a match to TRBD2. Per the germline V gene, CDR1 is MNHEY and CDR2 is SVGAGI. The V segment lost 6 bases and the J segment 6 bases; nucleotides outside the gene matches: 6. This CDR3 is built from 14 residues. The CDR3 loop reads CASRTRGGLNEQFF. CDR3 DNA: TGTGCCAGCAGGACGCGGGGGGGCCTCAATGAGCAGTTCTTC.

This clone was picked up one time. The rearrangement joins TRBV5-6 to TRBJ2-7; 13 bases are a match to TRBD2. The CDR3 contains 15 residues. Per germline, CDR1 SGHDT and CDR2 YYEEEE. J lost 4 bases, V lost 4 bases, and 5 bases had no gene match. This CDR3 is CASSLGLAGDYEQYF. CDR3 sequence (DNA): TGTGCCAGCAGCCTCGGACTAGCGGGGGATTACGAGCAGTACTTC.